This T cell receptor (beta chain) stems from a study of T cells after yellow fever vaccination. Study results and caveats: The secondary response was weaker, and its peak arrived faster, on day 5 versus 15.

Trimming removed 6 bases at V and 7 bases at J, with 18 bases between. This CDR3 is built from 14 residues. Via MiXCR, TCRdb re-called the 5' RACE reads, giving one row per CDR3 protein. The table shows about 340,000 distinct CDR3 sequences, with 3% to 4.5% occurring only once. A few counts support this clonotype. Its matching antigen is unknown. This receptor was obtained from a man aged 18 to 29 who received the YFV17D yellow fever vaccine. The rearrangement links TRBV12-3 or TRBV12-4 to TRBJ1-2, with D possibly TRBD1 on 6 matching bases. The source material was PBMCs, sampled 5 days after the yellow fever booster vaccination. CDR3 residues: CASSRTGTRRGYTF. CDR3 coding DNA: TGTGCCAGCAGCCGAACCGGGACACGGCGTGGCTACACCTTC.